The rows below give T cell receptor beta chains drawn from one sample of a study of blood T cells in healthy people across ages. Each CDR3 protein is one row after TCRdb ran MiXCR on the 5' RACE reads. The profile shows fewer than 700,000 distinct CDR3 sequences, about 43% of them singletons. The sample comprised blood. These TCRs come from an elderly man in good health. Each CDR3 is given with its conserved first and last residue. Not all rows give a size; the values are once, few, many and, for expanded clones, a class.

CSPKGRGGYTGELFF TRBV29-1 NA
CASTVRAGGQPTFYGYTF TRBV11-2 few
CASSSSDRISYQQYF TRBV7-9 NA
CASSVGTGTGGRDTQYF TRBV9 once
CASSLSGLTIEQYF TRBV7-6 NA
CASSSYSNEKLFF TRBV28 NA
CASSQLSGEQFF TRBV3-1 few
CSAHYDTDTQYF TRBV20-1 few
CTAGTSGSQETQYF TRBV20-1 NA
CSAPLGGSTGELFF TRBV20-1 NA
CSVRDSGANVLTF TRBV29-1 few
CATSSLTGTGSYKEQFF TRBV15 NA
CASSVVTGSYEQYF TRBV5-1 NA
CASSTRQGLDEQFF TRBV6-2/TRBV6-3 once
CSVEDVTSGGTDTQYF TRBV29-1 NA
CASSLAGQGRSGNTIYF TRBV7-6 NA
CASRMTGATQYF TRBV27 few
CASSQDLGTDNYNEQYF TRBV4-3 NA
CASSQPNVDTGELFF TRBV4-3 NA
CASSLALATDTQYF TRBV11-1 NA
CASSPRVGGGIADTQYF TRBV4-3 NA
CASSHPSGRSYEQYF TRBV12-3/TRBV12-4 many
CSASASGGGVKFF TRBV20-1 NA
CASRLAKNIQYF TRBV28 NA
CASARTPNADSPLHF TRBV6-6 few